Following are 5 T cell receptor beta chains from one sample sequenced in a study of CXCR3-negative and CXCR3-positive naive CD8 T cells. Each TRB cDNA library was prepared by 5' RACE (with UMI labels). TCRdb re-called the 5' RACE reads and catalogs CDR3 proteins one per entry, DNA excluded. This sample carries some 64,000 distinct CDR3 sequences, with approximately 0.8% going to the ten biggest clones. Antigens for these TCRs are unknown. Study findings and constraints: Greater hydrophobicity was found in TRB CDR3s of CXCR3-positive naive cells than of CXCR3-negative naive cells.

Material for sequencing was naive CXCR3+ CD8+ T cells from blood. Subset given: CD45RO-CCR7+CD27+CD95- naive CD8+ T cells expressing CXCR3 (TNR3+). The source of these receptors is a human donor in good health. Some clones in this sample may be carry-over from other donors' samples.

J is TRBJ2-3 and V is TRBV29-1; without DNA, the TCRdb call of TRBD2 cannot be checked. There are 15 residues in the CDR3. Germline CDR1 reads SQVTM; CDR2 reads ANQGSEA. The CDR3 region is CSVEAGTPSTDTQYF.

The chain employs TRBV27 and TRBJ2-7. This CDR3 has 13 amino acids. Germline V gene lookup returns CDR1 MNHEY and CDR2 SMNVEV (reference sequence). This CDR3 is CASSSLPTYEQYF.

The CDR3 region is CASSPRHRTIYGYTF. The chain joins TRBV19 to TRBJ1-2. CDR1 LNHDA and CDR2 SQIVND come from the germline V gene (reference sequence). This CDR3 has 15 amino acids.

The chain is built from TRBV29-1 and TRBJ1-1. Germline CDR1 is SQVTM and CDR2 is ANQGSEA. CDR3 length: 12 residues. The CDR3 here is CSVLGSNTEAFF.

The chain couples TRBV28 to TRBJ2-5; TCRdb indicates TRBD2, and absent DNA this call remains unverified. The CDR3 extends over 16 amino acids. Germline-derived CDR1 and CDR2 are MDHEN and SYDVKM. The chain's CDR3 is CASIAQALQQQETQYF.